A single sample gave rise to the 26 T cell receptor beta chains below, sequenced in a study of blood T cell repertoires in COVID-19. Generated by immunoSEQ multiplex PCR, the TCRdb table keeps only in-frame clones and is missing some. The sample lists over 130,000 clones, about 87% seen once, with under 6.5% in the top ten. The sequencing sample was made of peripheral blood. Source of these receptors: a human donor in a cohort sampled during active COVID-19.

CDR3 DNA: TGTGCCAGCAGTGATCCAAGCGCCTCGAGTGCCACAGATACGCAGTATTTT. Translated: CASSDPSASSATDTQYF. This chain connects TRBV2 to TRBJ2-3; no reliable D call. V was clipped by 3 bases and J by 2 bases, with 18 bases between them. CDR1 and CDR2 (germline): SNHLY, FYNNEI. The CDR3 sequence is 17 residues long.

This rearrangement joins TRBV7-2 to TRBJ2-7; 11 bases fit TRBD2. Germline loops: CDR1 SGHTA, CDR2 FQGNSA. V lost 5 bases to trimming and J lost 1 base; unmatched junction nucleotides: 10. CDR3 length equals 17 residues. CDR3 protein: CASSVTGLAVASYEQYF. CDR3 sequence (DNA): TGTGCCAGCAGCGTTACGGGACTAGCGGTTGCATCCTACGAGCAGTACTTC.

The V and J genes are TRBV2 and TRBJ2-5; TRBD2 agrees at 7 bases. Germline V gene sequence: CDR1 SNHLY, CDR2 FYNNEI. J was trimmed by 5 bases and V by 3 bases; bases with no gene match: 12. The CDR3 sequence is 16 residues long. The DNA for the CDR3 is TGTGCCAGCAGTGATGGGAGGGGCTGGACTAGGGAGACCCAGTACTTC. Protein: CASSDGRGWTRETQYF.

This chain joins TRBV18 and TRBJ1-2; perhaps TRBD1 as D (6 bases). V shed 2 bases and J shed 3 bases, with 19 bases lying between them. The CDR3 has 17 residues. CDR1 is KGHSH and CDR2 is LQKENI in the germline V gene. For the CDR3, the DNA is TGTGCCAGCTCACCAGCACAGACACAGGGCGGAGACTATGGCTACACCTTC. Amino acid sequence: CASSPAQTQGGDYGYTF. The variable domain in full, completed from reference TRBV18 and TRBJ1-2, reads NAGVMQNPRHLVRRRGQEARLRCSPMKGHSHVYWYRQLPEEGLKFMVYLQKENIIDESGMPKERFSAEFPKEGPSILRIQQVVRGDSAAYFCASSPAQTQGGDYGYTFGSGTRLTVV.

The gene calls are TRBV19 and TRBJ2-3, with D tentatively TRBD2 (6 bases). Germline CDR1 and CDR2: LNHDA and SQIVND (reference sequence). Trimming left V 4 bases short and J 4 bases short, with 9 bases between. The CDR3 spans 13 residues. CDR3 amino acids: CASSTGLADTQYF. As DNA, the CDR3 is TGTGCCAGTAGTACGGGACTGGCAGATACGCAGTATTTT.

The chain is built from TRBV29-1 and TRBJ2-7; D perhaps matches TRBD2 (5 bases). Trimming removed 5 bases at V and 2 bases at J, with 13 bases between. The CDR3 is made up of 13 amino acids. Germline lookup yields CDR1 SQVTM and CDR2 ANQGSEA. The CDR3 sequence is CSVWAGGPYEQYF. As DNA, the CDR3 is TGCAGCGTTTGGGCAGGAGGTCCCTACGAGCAGTACTTC.

The chain has TRBV25-1 and TRBJ2-7, with D possibly being TRBD2 (6 bases). Trimming took 7 bases from V and 4 from J, leaving 8 bases between them. The CDR3 extends over 11 amino acids. Germline CDR1 reads MGHDK; CDR2 reads SYGVNS. The CDR3 region is CASTGEYEQYF. The CDR3 bases are TGTGCCAGCACGGGAGAGTACGAGCAGTACTTC.

This rearrangement joins TRBV4-1 to TRBJ2-2, with 12 bases identical to TRBD2. The length of the CDR3 is 18 residues. Trimming took 1 base from V and 5 from J; bases not matched to a gene: 8. CDR1 MGHRA and CDR2 YSYEKL come from the germline V gene. The CDR3 protein is CASSQGASGRVITGELFF. The CDR3 DNA sequence: TGCGCCAGCAGCCAAGGGGCTAGCGGGAGGGTAATAACCGGGGAGCTGTTTTTT.

The chain combines TRBV4-2 with TRBJ2-1; D uncertain. Trimming removed 1 base from V and 2 bases from J, with 6 bases in between. The CDR3 is 14 amino acids. Germline CDR1 LGHNA, CDR2 YNFKEQ. This CDR3 reads CASSQGAAYNEQFF. The DNA for the CDR3 is TGTGCCAGCAGCCAAGGGGCTGCCTACAATGAGCAGTTCTTC.

V usage is TRBV13 and J usage is TRBJ2-7, with 7 nucleotides matching TRBD1. The V and J ends lost 0 bases and 2 bases, in that order; junction bases with no gene match: 4. The CDR3 is 15 residues long. The germline CDR1 and CDR2 sequences are PRHDT and FYEKMQ (reference sequence). CDR3 sequence reads: CASSLGQGLTYEQYF. The CDR3 coding sequence is TGTGCCAGCAGCTTAGGACAGGGGCTGACCTACGAGCAGTACTTC.

The rearrangement links TRBV7-9 to TRBJ1-1; D is perhaps TRBD1 (6 bases). Germline loops: CDR1 SEHNR, CDR2 FQNEAQ (reference sequence). The CDR3 has 14 amino acids. Trimming removed 7 bases at V and 1 base at J, with 13 bases between. CDR3 coding DNA: TGTGCCAGCAAGACCGGGACAACGAACACTGAAGCTTTCTTT. It codes for CASKTGTTNTEAFF. Complete variable domain (other parts from reference TRBV7-9 and TRBJ1-1): DTGVSQNPRHKITKRGQNVTFRCDPISEHNRLYWYRQTLGQGPEFLTYFQNEAQLEKSRLLSDRFSAERPKGSFSTLEIQRTEQGDSAMYLCASKTGTTNTEAFFGQGTRLTVV.

The chain couples TRBV18 to TRBJ2-2; D is uncertain. The length of the CDR3 is 15 residues. CDR1 and CDR2 from the germline V gene are KGHSH and LQKENI. Trimming shortened V by 3 bases and J by 3 bases, and 11 bases separated the two germline ends. The CDR3 loop is CASSPSLKDTGELFF. The CDR3 DNA sequence: TGTGCCAGCTCACCTAGCCTAAAGGACACCGGGGAGCTGTTTTTT.

The chain couples TRBV28 to TRBJ2-7, with 10 bases lining up with TRBD1. Germline V gene data show CDR1 as MDHEN and CDR2 as SYDVKM. V gave up 8 bases and J gave up 9 bases; unmatched junction bases: 13. The CDR3 has 14 amino acids. The CDR3 region has the DNA TGTGCCAGCCGCTCCGGGACAGGGGTACTTGGGCAGTACTTC. Protein product: CASRSGTGVLGQYF.

This clone is a singleton in its sample. The chain has TRBV4-1 and TRBJ1-4; D not resolved. V gave up 0 bases and J gave up 3 bases, with 17 bases separating them. The CDR3 totals 18 residues. Germline-derived CDR1 and CDR2 are MGHRA and YSYEKL. CDR3: CASSQDSLSPAANEKLFF. CDR3 coding DNA: TGCGCCAGCAGCCAAGATAGTTTAAGTCCGGCGGCTAATGAAAAACTGTTTTTT.

V gene TRBV18 combines with J gene TRBJ1-2; a weak D match, TRBD1 (6 bases). This CDR3 spans 13 amino acids. Trimming took off 2 bases at V and 8 bases at J, with 12 bases between the two ends. The germline gives CDR1 KGHSH, CDR2 LQKENI. The CDR3 DNA reads as TGTGCCAGCTCACCAGTAGCTACAGGGGGCTACACCTTC. It yields the protein CASSPVATGGYTF. Using reference TRBV18 and TRBJ1-2 for the parts outside the CDR3, the full variable domain is NAGVMQNPRHLVRRRGQEARLRCSPMKGHSHVYWYRQLPEEGLKFMVYLQKENIIDESGMPKERFSAEFPKEGPSILRIQQVVRGDSAAYFCASSPVATGGYTFGSGTRLTVV.

CDR3 nucleotides: TGTGCCAGCAGCTCGGACAGTAACACTGAAGCTTTCTTT. Its translation: CASSSDSNTEAFF. The V and J genes are TRBV7-6 and TRBJ1-1, with D possibly being TRBD1 (6 bases). Germline values: CDR1 SGHVS, CDR2 FNYEAQ. The ends were cut back, 4 bases at V and 2 bases at J, with 8 bases in the middle. The length of the CDR3 is 13 residues.

The CDR3 is CASSFTGGMGQPQHF. CDR3 DNA sequence: TGCGCCAGCAGCTTCACAGGGGGCATGGGACAGCCCCAGCATTTT. The chain is built from TRBV5-1 and TRBJ1-5; TRBD1 matches at 9 bases. The CDR3 totals 15 residues. V was clipped by 2 bases and J by 7 bases; unmatched bases: 7. Germline values: CDR1 SGHRS, CDR2 YFSETQ.

The table lists this clone with a count of one. The chain has TRBV27 and TRBJ2-3; TRBD2 matches at 8 bases. The CDR3 contains 16 residues. Germline-derived CDR1 and CDR2 are MNHEY and SMNVEV (reference sequence). The trim removed 2 bases at V and 1 base at J, leaving 5 bases unmatched. As DNA, the CDR3 is TGTGCCAGCAGTTTAGCACTAGCGGCAGGCACAGATACGCAGTATTTT. Encoded protein: CASSLALAAGTDTQYF.

This sequence joins TRBV6-5 and TRBJ2-1; D is possibly TRBD2 (5 bases). Looked up from germline, CDR1 is MNHEY and CDR2 is SVGAGI. Trimming shortened V by 6 bases and J by 6 bases, and 18 bases separated the two germline ends. The CDR3 sequence is 15 residues long. In nucleotides, the CDR3 is TGTGCCAGCAGACTGGCCTACCTAGGAGGCAATGAGCAGTTCTTC. It codes for CASRLAYLGGNEQFF.

The rearrangement uses TRBV5-5 and TRBJ2-1, with 13 bases matching TRBD2. CDR1 SGHKS and CDR2 YYEKEE come from the germline V gene (reference sequence). J lost 3 bases, V lost 3 bases, and 3 bases had no gene match. The CDR3 is made up of 16 amino acids. The CDR3 DNA reads TGTGCCAGCAGCTCGGGACTAGCGGGATACTACAATGAGCAGTTCTTC. Amino acid sequence: CASSSGLAGYYNEQFF.

A single count supports this clone. This chain links TRBV27 with TRBJ2-5; 7 positions agree with TRBD1. V was clipped by 8 bases and J by 7 bases; unmatched bases: 25. CDR3 length: 18 residues. CDR1 MNHEY and CDR2 SMNVEV come from the germline V gene (reference sequence). CDR3 bases: TGTGCCAGCCAGGGAAGAGGGGGCTCGGTAGCCGGACGTGCGACCCAGTACTTC. Its translation is CASQGRGGSVAGRATQYF.

This clone was seen just once. The chain employs TRBV19 and TRBJ2-5, with a tentative D call TRBD1 (5 bases). This CDR3 is 16 amino acids long. Germline V lookup: CDR1 LNHDA, CDR2 SQIVND (reference sequence). V was shortened by 5 bases and J by 1 base, with 17 bases between the two germline ends. CDR3 residues: CASSVSDWGTQETQYF. CDR3 in DNA: TGTGCCAGTAGTGTCTCTGACTGGGGCACCCAAGAGACCCAGTACTTC.

V gene TRBV6-4 combines with J gene TRBJ1-1; D unclear. Germline CDR1 and CDR2: MRHNA and SNTAGT. This CDR3 has 14 residues. V was cut by 6 bases and J by 1 base, with 12 bases left in between. The CDR3 is CASSRPAANTEAFF. The CDR3 bases are TGTGCCAGCAGCCGTCCAGCGGCGAACACTGAAGCTTTCTTT.

The chain is built from TRBV19 and TRBJ1-2, with 7 bases identical to TRBD1. Germline V gives CDR1 LNHDA, CDR2 SQIVND (reference sequence). V was clipped by 7 bases and J by 3 bases; unmatched bases: 14. The CDR3 is 16 residues long. CDR3 loop: CASNGRGTDGDYGYTF. CDR3 bases: TGTGCCAGTAATGGTAGAGGGACAGATGGTGACTATGGCTACACCTTC.

The rearrangement joins TRBV4-1 to TRBJ2-2; unclear D gene. CDR1 MGHRA and CDR2 YSYEKL come from the germline V gene. Trimming took 1 base from V and 7 from J, leaving 10 bases between them. CDR3 length: 14 amino acids. CDR3: CASSQGVDIGELFF. The DNA of the CDR3 is TGCGCCAGCAGCCAAGGGGTAGACATCGGGGAGCTGTTTTTT.

This clone was recorded only once. The CDR3 DNA reads TGTGCCAGCAGGCAGTGGGGGGAGTGGTCCGGGGAGCTGTTTTTT. Translation gives CASRQWGEWSGELFF. The V gene is TRBV6-5, the J gene TRBJ2-2; tentatively, D is TRBD2 (6 bases). Between the trimmed V and J ends, which lost 6 bases and 6 bases, there was a span of 17 bases. The germline gives CDR1 MNHEY, CDR2 SVGAGI. CDR3 length: 15 amino acids.